This paragraph covers one T cell receptor (beta chain) sequence. This clonotype was seen once. Its antigen is still unknown. Base qualities are not provided; no much larger clone lies one nucleotide away. This entry is derived from a study of blood T cells in healthy people across ages (dated by TCRdb to between 2015 and 2016). Notes on the research overall: Template switching captured roughly one uniquely barcoded TCR beta cDNA molecule per two T cells in model experiments. The study analyzed two additional independent replicas of 1 million unique cDNA reads from the same blood draw for two donors, one aged 18 to 29 and one aged 80 or older. The donors were split into four age groups: young (average about 15 years), middle-aged (about 40), aged (roughly 68) and long-lived (roughly 88). To avoid experimental bias, donors of different ages were randomly spread across the sequencing lanes. Using deep sequencing normalized with unique cDNA molecular identifiers, the study measured how TCR beta repertoire diversity changes with age. The paper's findings and limits, for the study overall: Total diversity estimates from one million sequenced T cells were considered lower bounds and underestimates. Since profiling was done on bulk unsorted PBMCs, naive and antigen-experienced compartments could not be conclusively compared. Donor CMV infection status was unknown, potentially confounding age-related changes in expanded clonotypes. Compared with the aged group, the long-lived group had more naive CD4+ T cells, fewer expanded clones and increased TCR diversity, suggesting age selection. The percentage of naive T cells measured by flow cytometry correlated strongly with observed TCR beta diversity. Observed TCR beta diversity per million T cells fell roughly linearly with age, and a significant reduction was already apparent by age approximately 40.

Inclusive of the bounding cysteine and phenylalanine, the CDR3 is 14 residues long. The kept DNA is CDR3 alone, 42 bases in frame from the first base. According to the germline V gene (reference sequence), CDR1 reads SEHNR and CDR2 reads FQNEAQ. V and J lose 2 bases and 3 bases, and a span of 8 bases separates them. Systemically healthy Caucasian individuals from Russia, 35 to 50 in total and aged about 6 to 90 years, were included as donors. Each donor gave around 9.8 milliliters of peripheral blood, collected into EDTA-treated Vacutainer tubes. Ficoll-Paque density-gradient centrifugation was used to isolate PBMCs, with at least 6 million obtained per sample. Total RNA was extracted from PBMCs with Trizol reagent, with at least 6 micrograms obtained per sample. For every donor, flow cytometry on a PBMC aliquot measured the percentage of naive CD45RAhigh/CD27high T cells. Libraries were built with 5' RACE. These reads were obtained on an Illumina HiSeq 2500. A second 7 to 11 cycle PCR used a sample-barcoded 5' primer and a J-beta primer mix. Each TCR beta cDNA molecule received a unique molecular identifier from a template-switch 5' adaptor carrying 12 random nucleotides. Each sample yielded at least 3 million CDR3-containing paired-end reads. The Mint cDNA synthesis kit, primed by a TRBC-specific oligonucleotide, was used to synthesize first-strand cDNA from all RNA. Following uracil-DNA glycosylase treatment, all cDNA underwent a first 18-cycle PCR with the universal primers M1SS and BC2_uni_R. The authors processed their data as follows. For normalization, 1 million high-quality reads, each with a distinct molecular identifier, were randomly selected from each sample. Reads with shared molecular identifiers were discarded instead of being binned into consensus sequences. MiTCR, with a Q25 quality threshold and the strictest error-elimination algorithm, was used for CDR3 identification, clonotype clustering and error correction. A nonparametric unseen species model with Euler transformation was used to estimate lower-bound total TCR beta diversity. TCRdb ran its own pipeline on the public reads, namely fastp trimming at Q25 and MiXCR clone calling, and kept in-frame beta chains. All rows with the same CDR3 protein become a single entry with the most common DNA and genes. The V and J calls and clone size are TCRdb's, not the authors'. The sample yields around 1.5 million distinct CDR3 sequences; about 40% were counted once. The ten largest clones represent approximately 7.9% of the sample.

The receptor comes from a woman aged 18-35 years in good health. The rearrangement joined TRBV7-9 to TRBJ1-5; no confident D gene assignment can be made. The sample taken for sequencing was blood. This receptor carries the CDR3 CASSLMGNNQPQHF. The DNA is as follows: TGTGCCAGCAGCTTAATGGGGAACAATCAGCCCCAGCATTTT.